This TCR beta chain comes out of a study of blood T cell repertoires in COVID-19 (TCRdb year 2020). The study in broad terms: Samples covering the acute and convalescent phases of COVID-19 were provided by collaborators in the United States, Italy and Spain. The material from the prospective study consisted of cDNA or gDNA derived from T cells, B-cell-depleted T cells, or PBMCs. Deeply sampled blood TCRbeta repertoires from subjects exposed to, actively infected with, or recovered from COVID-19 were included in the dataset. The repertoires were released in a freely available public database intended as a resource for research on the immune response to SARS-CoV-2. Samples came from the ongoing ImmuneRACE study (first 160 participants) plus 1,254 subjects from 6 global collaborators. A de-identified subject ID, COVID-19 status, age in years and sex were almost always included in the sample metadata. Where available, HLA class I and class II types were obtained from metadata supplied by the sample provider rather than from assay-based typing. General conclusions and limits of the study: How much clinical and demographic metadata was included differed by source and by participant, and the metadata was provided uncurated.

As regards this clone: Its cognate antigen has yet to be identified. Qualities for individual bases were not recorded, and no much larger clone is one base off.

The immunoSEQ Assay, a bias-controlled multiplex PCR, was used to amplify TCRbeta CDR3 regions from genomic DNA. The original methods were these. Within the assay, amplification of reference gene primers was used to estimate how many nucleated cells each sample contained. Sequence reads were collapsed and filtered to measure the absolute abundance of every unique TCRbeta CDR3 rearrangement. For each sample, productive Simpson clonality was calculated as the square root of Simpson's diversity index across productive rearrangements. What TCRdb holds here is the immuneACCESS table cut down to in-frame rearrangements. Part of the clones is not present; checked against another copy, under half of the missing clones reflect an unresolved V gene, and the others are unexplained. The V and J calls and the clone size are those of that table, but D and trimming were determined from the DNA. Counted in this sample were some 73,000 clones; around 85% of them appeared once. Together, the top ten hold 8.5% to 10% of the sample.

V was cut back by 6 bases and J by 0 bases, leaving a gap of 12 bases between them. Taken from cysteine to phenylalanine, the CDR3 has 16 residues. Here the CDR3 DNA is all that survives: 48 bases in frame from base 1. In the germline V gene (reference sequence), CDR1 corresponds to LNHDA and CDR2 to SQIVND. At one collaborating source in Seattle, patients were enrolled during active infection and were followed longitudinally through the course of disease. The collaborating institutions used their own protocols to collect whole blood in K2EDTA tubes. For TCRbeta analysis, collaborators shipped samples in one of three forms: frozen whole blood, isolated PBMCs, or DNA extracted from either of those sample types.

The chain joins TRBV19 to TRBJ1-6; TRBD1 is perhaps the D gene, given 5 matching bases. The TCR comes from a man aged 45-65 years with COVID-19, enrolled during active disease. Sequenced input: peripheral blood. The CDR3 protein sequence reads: CASRKTAGSYNSPLHF. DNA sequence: TGTGCCAGTAGGAAGACAGCCGGCTCCTATAATTCACCCCTCCACTTT.